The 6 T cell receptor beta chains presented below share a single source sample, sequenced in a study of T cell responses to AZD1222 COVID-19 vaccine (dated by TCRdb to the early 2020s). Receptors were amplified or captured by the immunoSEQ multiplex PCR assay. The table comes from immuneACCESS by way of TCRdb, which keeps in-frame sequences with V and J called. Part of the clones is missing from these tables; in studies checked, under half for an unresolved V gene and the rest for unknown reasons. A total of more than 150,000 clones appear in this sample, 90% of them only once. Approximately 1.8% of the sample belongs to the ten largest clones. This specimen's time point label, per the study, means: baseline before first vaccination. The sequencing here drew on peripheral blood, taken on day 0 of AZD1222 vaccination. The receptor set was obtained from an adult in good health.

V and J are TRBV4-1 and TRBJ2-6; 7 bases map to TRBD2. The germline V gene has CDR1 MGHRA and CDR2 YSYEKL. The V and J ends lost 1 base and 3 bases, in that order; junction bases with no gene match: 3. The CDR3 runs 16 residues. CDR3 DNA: TGCGCCAGCAGCCAAGGGGAGGGGCATGGGGCCAACGTCCTGACTTTC. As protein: CASSQGEGHGANVLTF.

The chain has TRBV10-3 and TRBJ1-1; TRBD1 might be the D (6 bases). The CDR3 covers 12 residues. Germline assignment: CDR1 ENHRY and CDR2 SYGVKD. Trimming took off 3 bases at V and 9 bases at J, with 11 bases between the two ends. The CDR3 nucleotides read TGTGCCATCAGTGATCTGCAGGGGAAAGCTTTCTTT. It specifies CAISDLQGKAFF.

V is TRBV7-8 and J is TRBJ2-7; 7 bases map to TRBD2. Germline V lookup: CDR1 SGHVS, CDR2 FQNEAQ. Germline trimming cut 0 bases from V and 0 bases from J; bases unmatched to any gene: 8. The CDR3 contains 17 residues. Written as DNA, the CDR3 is TGTGCCAGCAGCTTAGCCTGGGGCGGGAGTCACTCCTACGAGCAGTACTTC. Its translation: CASSLAWGGSHSYEQYF. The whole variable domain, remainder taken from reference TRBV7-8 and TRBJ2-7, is GAGVSQSPRYKVAKRGQDVALRCDPISGHVSLFWYQQALGQGPEFLTYFQNEAQLDKSGLPSDRFFAERPEGSVSTLKIQRTQQEDSAVYLCASSLAWGGSHSYEQYFGPGTRLTVT.

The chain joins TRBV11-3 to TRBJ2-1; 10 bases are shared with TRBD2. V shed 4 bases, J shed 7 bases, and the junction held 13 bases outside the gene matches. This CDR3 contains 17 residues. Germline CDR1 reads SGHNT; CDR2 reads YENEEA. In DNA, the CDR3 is TGTGCCAGCAGCTCCACGCGGACTAGCGGAGTGGGTAATGAGCAGTTCTTC. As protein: CASSSTRTSGVGNEQFF.

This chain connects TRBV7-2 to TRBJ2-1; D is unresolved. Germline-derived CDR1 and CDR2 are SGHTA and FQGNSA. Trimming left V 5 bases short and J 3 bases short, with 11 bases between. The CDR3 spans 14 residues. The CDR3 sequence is CASSPETFYNEQFF. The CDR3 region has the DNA TGTGCCAGCAGCCCCGAGACCTTCTACAATGAGCAGTTCTTC.

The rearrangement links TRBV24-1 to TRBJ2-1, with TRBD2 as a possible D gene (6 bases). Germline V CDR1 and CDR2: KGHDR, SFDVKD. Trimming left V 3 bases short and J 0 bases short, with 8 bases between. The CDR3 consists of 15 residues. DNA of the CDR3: TGTGCCACCAGTGATCGGGAGATCTCCTACAATGAGCAGTTCTTC. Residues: CATSDREISYNEQFF.